What follows are 13 T cell receptor beta chains derived from one specimen sequenced in a study of CD8 T cells in Susac syndrome. RNA amounts of about 0.5 to 1 ug underwent reverse transcription with random hexamers. TCRdb processed the immunoSEQ multiplex PCR reads anew with MiXCR; each CDR3 protein has one entry. The sample contains about 440,000 distinct CDR3 sequences, around 83% of which appear only once. Source material: CD8+ T cells from PBMCs. The receptors here all came from a human donor with multiple sclerosis.

For the CDR3, the DNA is TGTGCCAGCAGTGGGGCAGCGGGGGGCACAGATACGCAGTATTTT. Translated, it gives CASSGAAGGTDTQYF. The gene calls are TRBV6-4 and TRBJ2-3, with TRBD2 matching over 8 bases. This CDR3 has 15 residues. Looked up from germline, CDR1 is MRHNA and CDR2 is SNTAGT. V was pared by 4 bases and J by 1 base, with 4 bases of the junction left unmatched.

The chain recombines TRBV12-3 or TRBV12-4 with TRBJ1-1; D gene ambiguous. Trimming cost V 5 bases and J 7 bases, with 14 bases left between them. This CDR3 comprises 13 residues. The CDR3 sequence: CASSNHPNGEAFF. CDR3 DNA: TGTGCCAGCAGTAATCACCCCAACGGTGAAGCTTTCTTT.

The chain couples TRBV19 to TRBJ2-1; 8 positions agree with TRBD1. This CDR3 has 14 residues. V shed 4 bases, J shed 9 bases, and the junction held 8 bases outside the gene matches. CDR1 LNHDA and CDR2 SQIVND come from the germline V gene (reference sequence). DNA of the CDR3: TGTGCCAGTAGTAAGTCAGGACAGGGCACTGAGCAGTTCTTC. Translated: CASSKSGQGTEQFF. Full variable domain (remainder filled in from reference TRBV19 and TRBJ2-1): DGGITQSPKYLFRKEGQNVTLSCEQNLNHDAMYWYRQDPGQGLRLIYYSQIVNDFQKGDIAEGYSVSREKKESFPLTVTSAQKNPTAFYLCASSKSGQGTEQFFGPGTRLTVL.

This clonotype turned up a few times. This chain connects TRBV13 to TRBJ2-2; unclear D gene. Trimming took off 5 bases at V and 3 bases at J, with 4 bases between the two ends. There are 12 residues in the CDR3. Germline CDR1 reads PRHDT; CDR2 reads FYEKMQ (reference sequence). CDR3: CASSKDTGELFF. In DNA form, the CDR3 reads TGTGCCAGCAGCAAGGACACCGGGGAGCTGTTTTTT.

The chain is built from TRBV14 and TRBJ2-1, with a tentative D call TRBD2 (6 bases). CDR1 and CDR2 (germline): SGHDN, FVKESK. Trimming stripped 4 bases from V and 5 bases from J, with 15 bases between. The CDR3 spans 15 residues. The CDR3 DNA reads TGTGCCAGCAGCCCTGAGGTAGCGGTTAACAATGAGCAGTTCTTC. Residues: CASSPEVAVNNEQFF.

The chain has TRBV12-3 or TRBV12-4 and TRBJ1-1; D call uncertain. Trimming pared 8 bases from V and 4 bases from J, leaving 11 bases between. This CDR3 is built from 12 residues. Here the CDR3 reads CASGPLGTEAFF. In nucleotides, the CDR3 is TGTGCCAGCGGACCGCTGGGCACTGAAGCTTTCTTT.

In this sample, this clonotype turned up a few times. The CDR3 loop reads CASSLFSVPDTQYF. The CDR3 nucleotides read TGTGCCAGCAGCTTGTTTTCGGTCCCCGATACGCAGTATTTT. The genes are TRBV11-2 and TRBJ2-3; D remains unclear. This CDR3 has 14 residues. Looked up from germline, CDR1 is SGHAT and CDR2 is FQNNGV. V lost 3 bases to trimming and J lost 6 bases, with 13 bases between them.

The chain links TRBV4-1 to TRBJ1-2, with a possible D match to TRBD1 (5 bases). Trimming stripped 3 bases from V and 6 bases from J, with 17 bases between. Germline V lookup: CDR1 MGHRA, CDR2 YSYEKL. CDR3 length: 15 amino acids. The CDR3, as DNA: TGCGCCAGCAGCCAGAGACAGCTAGAAAATAATGGCTACACCTTC. Translation: CASSQRQLENNGYTF.

The chain carries TRBV19 and TRBJ2-1; the match to TRBD2 covers 9 bases. V shed 4 bases, J shed 3 bases, and the junction held 4 bases outside the gene matches. This CDR3 is built from 15 residues. CDR1 and CDR2 from the germline V gene are LNHDA and SQIVND (reference sequence). The CDR3 bases are TGTGCCAGTAGTACGGCGGGGGGGCACTACAATGAGCAGTTCTTC. Amino acid sequence: CASSTAGGHYNEQFF.

The chain has TRBV4-1 and TRBJ2-3, with TRBD2 matching 16 bases. V shed 1 base and J 2 bases; nucleotides not matched to a gene: 6. CDR3 length: 19 amino acids. The V gene's germline CDR1 is MGHRA and CDR2 YSYEKL. The CDR3: CASSQVGLAGGSLTDTQYF. The CDR3 DNA is TGCGCCAGCAGCCAAGTGGGACTAGCGGGGGGGTCCCTCACAGATACGCAGTATTTT.

V and J are TRBV30 and TRBJ2-1; D uncertain. The CDR3 extends over 14 amino acids. In germline, CDR1 is GTSNPN, CDR2 SVGIG (reference sequence). V was clipped by 8 bases and J by 0 bases, with 14 bases between them. CDR3: CAGVAASSYNEQFF. As DNA, the CDR3 is TGTGCCGGAGTGGCGGCTAGCTCCTACAATGAGCAGTTCTTC.

The chain joins TRBV2 to TRBJ2-3, with D unclear. The V and J ends lost 5 bases and 8 bases respectively, with 8 bases between them. CDR3 length equals 11 residues. Germline V CDR1 and CDR2: SNHLY, FYNNEI. CDR3 sequence (DNA): TGTGCCAGCAGTCTAGAGGCTACGCAGTATTTT. This gives the protein CASSLEATQYF.

The V gene is TRBV29-1, the J gene TRBJ2-5; D possibly corresponds to TRBD2 (6 bases). V shed 0 bases and J shed 0 bases, with 14 bases lying between them. Germline lookup yields CDR1 SQVTM and CDR2 ANQGSEA. This CDR3 is 16 amino acids long. CDR3 sequence (DNA): TGCAGCGTTGAAGATCTATCGCGACTAGACCAAGAGACCCAGTACTTC. Protein product: CSVEDLSRLDQETQYF.